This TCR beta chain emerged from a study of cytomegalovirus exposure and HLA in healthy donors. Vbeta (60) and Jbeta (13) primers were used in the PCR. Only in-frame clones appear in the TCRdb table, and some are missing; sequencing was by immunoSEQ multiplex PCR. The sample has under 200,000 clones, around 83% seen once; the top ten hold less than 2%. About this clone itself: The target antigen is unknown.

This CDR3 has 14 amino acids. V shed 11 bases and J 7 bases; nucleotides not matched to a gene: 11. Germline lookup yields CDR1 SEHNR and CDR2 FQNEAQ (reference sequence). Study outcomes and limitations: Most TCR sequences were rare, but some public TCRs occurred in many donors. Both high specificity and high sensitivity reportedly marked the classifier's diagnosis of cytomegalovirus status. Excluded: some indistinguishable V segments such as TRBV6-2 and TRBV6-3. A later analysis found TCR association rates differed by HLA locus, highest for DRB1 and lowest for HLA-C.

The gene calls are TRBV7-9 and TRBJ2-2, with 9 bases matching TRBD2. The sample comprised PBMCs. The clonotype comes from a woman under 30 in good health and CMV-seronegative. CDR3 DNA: TGTGCCTGGCAAATAGCGGGAGTCGGCGGGGAGCTGTTTTTT. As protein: CAWQIAGVGGELFF.